This T cell receptor (beta chain) was identified in a study of blood T cell repertoires in COVID-19. Study details: Collection of acute and convalescent COVID-19 samples took place in the United States, Italy and Spain. T cells, B-cell-depleted T cells, or PBMCs supplied cDNA or gDNA.

The ends were cut back, 0 bases at V and 3 bases at J, with 15 bases in the middle. The CDR3 consists of 17 residues. CDR1 is MGHRA and CDR2 is YSYEKL in the germline V gene. One Seattle source followed patients from active infection through their disease course. Per the original methods: Estimates of nucleated cell counts were drawn from the amplification of reference gene primers. This table comes from immunoSEQ multiplex PCR, and its TCRdb copy is limited to in-frame clones, with some not included. The D gene and trimming were derived from the DNA, and the V and J assignments and clone size from that table. The sample has 15,000 to 20,000 clones, 70% to 90% seen once.

Input material: peripheral blood. The chain recombines TRBV4-1 with TRBJ1-5; possibly TRBD1 for D (6 bases). The clonotype comes from a woman older than 75 with COVID-19, enrolled during active disease. The chain's CDR3 is CASSQDPGTPYNQPQHF. CDR3 DNA sequence: TGCGCCAGCAGCCAAGATCCCGGGACACCTTACAATCAGCCCCAGCATTTT.